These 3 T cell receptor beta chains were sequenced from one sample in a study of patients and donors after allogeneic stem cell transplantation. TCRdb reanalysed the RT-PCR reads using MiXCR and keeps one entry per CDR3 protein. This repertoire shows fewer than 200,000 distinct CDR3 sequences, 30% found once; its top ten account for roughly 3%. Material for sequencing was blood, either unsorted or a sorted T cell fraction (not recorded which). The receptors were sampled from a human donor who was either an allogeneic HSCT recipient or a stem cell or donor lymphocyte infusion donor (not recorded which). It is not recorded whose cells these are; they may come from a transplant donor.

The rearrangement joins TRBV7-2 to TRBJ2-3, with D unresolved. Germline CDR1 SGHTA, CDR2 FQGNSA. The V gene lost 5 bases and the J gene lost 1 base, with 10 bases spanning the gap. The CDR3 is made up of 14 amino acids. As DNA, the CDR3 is TGTGCCAGCAGCCCCCGGTTGGGCACAGATACGCAGTATTTT. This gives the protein CASSPRLGTDTQYF.

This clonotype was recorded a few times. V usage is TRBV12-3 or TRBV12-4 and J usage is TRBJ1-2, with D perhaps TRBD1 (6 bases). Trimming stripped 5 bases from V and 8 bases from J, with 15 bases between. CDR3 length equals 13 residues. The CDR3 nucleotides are TGTGCCAGCAGTCCTCACAGGGCGGGAGGCTACACCTTC. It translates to CASSPHRAGGYTF.

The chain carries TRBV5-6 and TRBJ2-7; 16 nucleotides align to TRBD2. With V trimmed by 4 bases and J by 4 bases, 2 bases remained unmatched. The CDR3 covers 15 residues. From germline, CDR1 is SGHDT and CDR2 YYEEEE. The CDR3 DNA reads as TGTGCCAGCAGCACGGGACTAGCGGGAGGGTACGAGCAGTACTTC. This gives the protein CASSTGLAGGYEQYF.